This TCR beta chain came from a study of shared clonotypes between healthy human individuals. The germline gives CDR1 MDHEN, CDR2 SYDVKM. This CDR3 region has 13 residues. With 11 bases removed from V and 0 bases from J, the gap between germline ends came to 13 bases. Using immunoSEQ multiplex PCR, the repertoire was profiled, and TCRdb retains in-frame clones only, with some absent. In the table there are about 2.4 million clones, 80% to 95% of which are singletons. This sequence joins TRBV28 and TRBJ1-1; possible D gene TRBD1, 6 bases. This TCR was recovered from a man in his late teens or twenties in good health. Some clones in this sample may be carry-over from other donors' samples. The sample was naive CD4+ T cells from PBMCs. Subset specified: CD45RA+ positively selected. The CDR3 nucleotides are TGTGCCGGAAGGGGGGGTATGAACACTGAAGCTTTCTTT. Its protein product is CAGRGGMNTEAFF.